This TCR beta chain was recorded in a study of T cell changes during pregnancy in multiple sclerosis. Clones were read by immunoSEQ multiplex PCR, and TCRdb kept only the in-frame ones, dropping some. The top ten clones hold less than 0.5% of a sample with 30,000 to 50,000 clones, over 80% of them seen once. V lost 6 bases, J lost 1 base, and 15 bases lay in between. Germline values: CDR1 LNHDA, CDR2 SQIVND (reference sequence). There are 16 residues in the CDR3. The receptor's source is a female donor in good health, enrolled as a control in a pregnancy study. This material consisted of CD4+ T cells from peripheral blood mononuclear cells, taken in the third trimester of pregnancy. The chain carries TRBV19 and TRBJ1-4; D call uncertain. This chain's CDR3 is CASRLGGRRTNEKLFF. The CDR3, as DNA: TGTGCCAGTAGACTGGGAGGACGGAGAACTAATGAAAAACTGTTTTTT.